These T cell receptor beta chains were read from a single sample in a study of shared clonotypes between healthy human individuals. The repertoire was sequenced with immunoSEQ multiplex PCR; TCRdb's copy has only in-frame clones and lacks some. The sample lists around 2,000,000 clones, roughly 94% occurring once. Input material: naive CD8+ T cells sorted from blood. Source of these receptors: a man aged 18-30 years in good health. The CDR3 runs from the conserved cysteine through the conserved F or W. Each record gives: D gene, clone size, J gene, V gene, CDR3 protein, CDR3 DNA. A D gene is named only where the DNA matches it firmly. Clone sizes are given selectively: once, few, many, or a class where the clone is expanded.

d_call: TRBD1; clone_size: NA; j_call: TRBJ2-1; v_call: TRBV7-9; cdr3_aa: CASSRQGNEQFF; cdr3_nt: TGTGCCAGCAGCCGACAGGGCAATGAGCAGTTCTTC
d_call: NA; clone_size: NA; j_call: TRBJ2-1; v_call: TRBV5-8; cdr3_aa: CASSFAWWGSSYNEQFF; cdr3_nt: TGTGCCAGCAGCTTCGCTTGGTGGGGAAGCTCCTACAATGAGCAGTTCTTC
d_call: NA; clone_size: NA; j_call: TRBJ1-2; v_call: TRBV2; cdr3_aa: CASSDEQAAYGYTF; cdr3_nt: TGTGCCAGCAGTGACGAACAGGCCGCCTATGGCTACACCTTC
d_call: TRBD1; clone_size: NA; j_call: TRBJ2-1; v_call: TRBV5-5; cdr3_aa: CASSFWDRGYEQFF; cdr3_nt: TGTGCCAGCAGCTTCTGGGACAGGGGGTATGAGCAGTTCTTC
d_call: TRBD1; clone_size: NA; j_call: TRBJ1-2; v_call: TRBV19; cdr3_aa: CASSPGTGGDYGYTF; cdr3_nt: TGTGCCAGTAGTCCGGGGACAGGGGGAGACTATGGCTACACCTTC
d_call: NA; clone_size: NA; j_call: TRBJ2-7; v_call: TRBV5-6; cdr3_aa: CASSLGVGWNEQYF; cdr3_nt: TGTGCCAGCAGCTTGGGGGTAGGGTGGAACGAGCAGTACTTC
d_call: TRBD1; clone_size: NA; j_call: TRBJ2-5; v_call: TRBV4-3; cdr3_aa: CASSQERGYRDSEETQYF; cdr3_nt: TGCGCCAGCAGCCAAGAGAGGGGATACCGGGACAGTGAAGAGACCCAGTACTTC
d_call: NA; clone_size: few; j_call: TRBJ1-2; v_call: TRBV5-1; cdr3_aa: CASSLEGGLFYGYTF; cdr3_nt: TGCGCCAGCAGCTTAGAGGGGGGCCTTTTCTATGGCTACACCTTC
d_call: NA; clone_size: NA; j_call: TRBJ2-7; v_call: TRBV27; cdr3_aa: CASSLSSFGGAASYEQYF; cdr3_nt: TGTGCCAGCAGTTTATCGTCCTTTGGGGGAGCAGCCTCCTACGAGCAGTACTTC
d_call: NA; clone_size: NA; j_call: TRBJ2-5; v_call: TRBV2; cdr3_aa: CASSGMGEETQYF; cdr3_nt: TGTGCCAGCAGCGGGATGGGGGAAGAGACCCAGTACTTC
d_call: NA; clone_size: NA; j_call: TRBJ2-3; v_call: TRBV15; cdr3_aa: CATSRQVPDTQYF; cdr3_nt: TGTGCCACCAGCAGACAGGTCCCAGATACGCAGTATTTT
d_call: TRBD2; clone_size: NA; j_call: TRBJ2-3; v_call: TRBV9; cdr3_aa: CASSPRTSGGYTDTQYF; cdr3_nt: TGTGCCAGCAGCCCCAGGACTAGCGGGGGGTACACAGATACGCAGTATTTT
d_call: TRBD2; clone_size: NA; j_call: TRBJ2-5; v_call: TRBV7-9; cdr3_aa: CASSGGLAGLQETQYF; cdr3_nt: TGTGCCAGCAGCGGAGGACTAGCGGGGTTGCAAGAGACCCAGTACTTC
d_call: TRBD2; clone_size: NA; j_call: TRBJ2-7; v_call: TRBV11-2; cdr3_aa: CASSLGAGGYYEQYF; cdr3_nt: TGTGCCAGCAGCTTAGGAGCGGGAGGCTACTACGAGCAGTACTTC
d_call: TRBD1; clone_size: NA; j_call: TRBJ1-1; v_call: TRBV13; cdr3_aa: CASSLGRDRNTEAFF; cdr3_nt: TGTGCCAGCAGCTTGGGTAGGGACAGAAACACTGAAGCTTTCTTT
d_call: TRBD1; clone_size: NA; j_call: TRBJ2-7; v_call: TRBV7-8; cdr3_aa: CASSLGARDQGAYEQYF; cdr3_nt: TGTGCCAGCAGCTTAGGGGCCCGAGATCAGGGGGCGTACGAGCAGTACTTC
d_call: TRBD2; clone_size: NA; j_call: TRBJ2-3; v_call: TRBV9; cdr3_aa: CASSVDPGLGDTQYF; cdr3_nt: TGTGCCAGCAGCGTAGATCCGGGACTAGGAGATACGCAGTATTTT
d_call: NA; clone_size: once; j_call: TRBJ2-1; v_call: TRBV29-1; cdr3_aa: CSVDEPNEQFF; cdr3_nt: TGCAGCGTTGACGAGCCCAATGAGCAGTTCTTC
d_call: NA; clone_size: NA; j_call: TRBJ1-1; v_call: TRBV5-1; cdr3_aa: CASSLVDKNTEAFF; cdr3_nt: TGCGCCAGCAGCTTGGTGGACAAGAACACTGAAGCTTTCTTT
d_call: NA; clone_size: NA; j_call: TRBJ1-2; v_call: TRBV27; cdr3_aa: CASSPTSTGRYGYTF; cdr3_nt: TGTGCCAGCAGCCCAACTTCAACAGGGCGCTATGGCTACACCTTC
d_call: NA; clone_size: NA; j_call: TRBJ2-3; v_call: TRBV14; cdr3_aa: CASSQDLGFTDTQYF; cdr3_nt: TGTGCCAGCAGCCAAGATCTTGGCTTCACAGATACGCAGTATTTT
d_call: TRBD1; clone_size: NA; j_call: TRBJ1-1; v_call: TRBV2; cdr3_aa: CATDSGTGVNTEAFF; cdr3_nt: TGTGCCACCGACTCCGGGACAGGGGTTAACACTGAAGCTTTCTTT
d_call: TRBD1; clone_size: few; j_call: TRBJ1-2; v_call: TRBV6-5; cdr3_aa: CASSYKGQVYGYTF; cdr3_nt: TGTGCCAGCAGTTACAAAGGACAGGTCTATGGCTACACCTTC
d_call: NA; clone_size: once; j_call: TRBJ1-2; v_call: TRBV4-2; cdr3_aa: CASSQEGGGVNYGYTF; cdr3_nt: TGTGCCAGCAGCCAAGAAGGAGGGGGAGTTAACTATGGCTACACCTTC
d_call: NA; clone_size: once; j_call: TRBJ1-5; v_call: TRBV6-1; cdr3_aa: CASSEWASENQPQHF; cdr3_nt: TGTGCCAGCAGTGAATGGGCCTCCGAGAATCAGCCCCAGCATTTT
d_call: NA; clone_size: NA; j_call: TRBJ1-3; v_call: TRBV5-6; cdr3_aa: CASSYQNSGNTIYF; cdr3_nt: TGTGCCAGCAGCTATCAAAACTCTGGAAACACCATATATTTT
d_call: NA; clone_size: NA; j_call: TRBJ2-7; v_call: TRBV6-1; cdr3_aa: CASSESPWPNEQYF; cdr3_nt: TGTGCCAGCAGTGAAAGCCCCTGGCCCAACGAGCAGTACTTC
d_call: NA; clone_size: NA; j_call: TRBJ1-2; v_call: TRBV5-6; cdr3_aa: CASSLDSADYGYTF; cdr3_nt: TGTGCCAGCAGCTTGGACAGCGCAGACTATGGCTACACCTTC
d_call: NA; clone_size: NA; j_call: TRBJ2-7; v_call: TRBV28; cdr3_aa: CASSWVQDEQYF; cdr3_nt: TGTGCCAGCAGTTGGGTCCAGGACGAGCAGTACTTC
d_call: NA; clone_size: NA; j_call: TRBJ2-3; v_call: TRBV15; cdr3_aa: CATSFAVSTDTQYF; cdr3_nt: TGTGCCACCAGCTTCGCGGTAAGCACAGATACGCAGTATTTT
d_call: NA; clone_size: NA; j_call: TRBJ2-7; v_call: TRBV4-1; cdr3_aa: CASSQVTGPEQYF; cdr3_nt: TGCGCCAGCAGCCAAGTAACAGGCCCCGAGCAGTACTTC
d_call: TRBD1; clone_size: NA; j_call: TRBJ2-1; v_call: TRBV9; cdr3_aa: CASSGRQGSPYNEQFF; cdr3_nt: TGTGCCAGCAGCGGACGACAGGGTTCCCCCTACAATGAGCAGTTCTTC
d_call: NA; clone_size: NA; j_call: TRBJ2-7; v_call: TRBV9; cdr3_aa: CASSPWGNYEQYF; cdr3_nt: TGTGCCAGCAGCCCCTGGGGGAACTACGAGCAGTACTTC
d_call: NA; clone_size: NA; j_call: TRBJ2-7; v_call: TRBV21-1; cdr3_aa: CASSKALIGQGMQYF; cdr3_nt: TGTGCCAGCAGCAAAGCTTTAATCGGTCAGGGAATGCAGTACTTC
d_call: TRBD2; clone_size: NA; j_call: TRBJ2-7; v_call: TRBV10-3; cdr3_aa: CAISGLAGNDEQYF; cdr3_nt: TGTGCCATCAGCGGACTAGCGGGAAACGACGAGCAGTACTTC
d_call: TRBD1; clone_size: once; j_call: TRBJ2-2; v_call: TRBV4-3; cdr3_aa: CASSQGGTGLPTGELFF; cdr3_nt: TGCGCCAGCAGCCAAGGAGGGACAGGGCTTCCCACCGGGGAGCTGTTTTTT
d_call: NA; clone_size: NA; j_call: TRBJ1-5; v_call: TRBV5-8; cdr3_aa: CASSFPGNQPQHF; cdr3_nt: TGTGCCAGCAGCTTCCCAGGTAATCAGCCCCAGCATTTT
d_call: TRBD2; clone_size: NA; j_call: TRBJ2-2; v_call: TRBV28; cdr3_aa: CASSPMTSGVNTGELFF; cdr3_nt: TGTGCCAGCAGTCCTATGACTAGCGGGGTTAACACCGGGGAGCTGTTTTTT
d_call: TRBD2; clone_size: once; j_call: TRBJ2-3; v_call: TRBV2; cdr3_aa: CASRGTSGTDTQYF; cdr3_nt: TGTGCCAGCAGGGGGACTAGCGGCACAGATACGCAGTATTTT